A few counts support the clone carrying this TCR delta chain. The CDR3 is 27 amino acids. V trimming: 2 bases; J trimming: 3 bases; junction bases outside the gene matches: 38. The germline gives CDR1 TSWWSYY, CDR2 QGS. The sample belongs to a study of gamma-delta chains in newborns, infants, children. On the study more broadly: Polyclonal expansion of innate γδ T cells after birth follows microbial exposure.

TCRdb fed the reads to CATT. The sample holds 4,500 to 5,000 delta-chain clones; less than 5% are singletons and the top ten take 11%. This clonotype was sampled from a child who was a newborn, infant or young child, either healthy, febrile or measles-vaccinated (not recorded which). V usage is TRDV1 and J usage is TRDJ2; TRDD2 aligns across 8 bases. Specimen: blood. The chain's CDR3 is CALGEGAFLTYLGRNGGLPFVTAQLFF. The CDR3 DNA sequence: TGTGCTCTTGGGGAAGGGGCCTTCCTAACTTACCTAGGGAGGAATGGGGGCCTACCCTTCGTGACAGCACAACTCTTCTTT.